Following are 25 T cell receptor beta chains from one sample sequenced in a study of cytomegalovirus exposure and HLA in healthy donors. The PCR was carried out with 60 Vbeta primers and 13 Jbeta primers. Sequenced by immunoSEQ multiplex PCR; TCRdb stores in-frame clones only, minus some. The table lists around 120,000 clones, 74% of them singletons, with 9.5% to 13% in the top ten. The sample consisted of PBMCs. Receptors were obtained from a woman aged 45-60 years in good health and CMV-seropositive.

The chain carries TRBV19 and TRBJ2-1, with 8 bases aligning to TRBD2. Per the germline V gene, CDR1 is LNHDA and CDR2 is SQIVND (reference sequence). The V segment lost 4 bases and the J segment 1 base; nucleotides outside the gene matches: 9. The CDR3 runs 17 residues. The CDR3 loop reads CASSTSRGRTSYNEQFF. CDR3 bases: TGTGCCAGTAGTACGTCCCGCGGGAGGACATCCTACAATGAGCAGTTCTTC.

This clone was counted a few times. V gene TRBV18 combines with J gene TRBJ1-1, with a tentative D call TRBD1 (6 bases). The CDR3 is 14 amino acids. The germline gives CDR1 KGHSH, CDR2 LQKENI. V lost 3 bases and J 8 bases, leaving 16 bases between the germline ends. CDR3 region: CASSPGPGTFEAFF. The CDR3 region has the DNA TGTGCCAGCTCACCCGGACCCGGGACATTCGAAGCTTTCTTT. The entire variable domain, with the rest obtained from reference TRBV18 and TRBJ1-1, is as follows: NAGVMQNPRHLVRRRGQEARLRCSPMKGHSHVYWYRQLPEEGLKFMVYLQKENIIDESGMPKERFSAEFPKEGPSILRIQQVVRGDSAAYFCASSPGPGTFEAFFGQGTRLTVV.

The chain links TRBV2 to TRBJ1-4, with D possibly being TRBD1 (5 bases). CDR1 SNHLY and CDR2 FYNNEI come from the germline V gene. The CDR3 contains 14 residues. V lost 8 bases and J lost 7, with 17 bases in between. The CDR3 protein is CASAGGTTSEKLFF. CDR3 bases: TGTGCCAGCGCCGGCGGGACGACGAGTGAAAAACTGTTTTTT.

The chain has TRBV5-4 and TRBJ1-2; 7 nucleotides align to TRBD1. V lost 3 bases, J lost 14 bases, and 10 bases stayed unmatched. CDR1 is SGHNT, CDR2 YYREEE, per germline (reference sequence). The CDR3 is made up of 12 amino acids. Here the CDR3 DNA reads TGTGCCAGCAGCTCCGGGGACAGCCGAAAAACCTTC. The encoded protein is CASSSGDSRKTF.

The chain combines TRBV6-1 with TRBJ2-4, with 9 bases that match TRBD1. Germline values: CDR1 MNHNS, CDR2 SASEGT. Germline trimming cut 6 bases from V and 7 bases from J; bases unmatched to any gene: 7. The CDR3 contains 14 residues. The DNA of the CDR3 is TGTGCCAGCAGAGGGACAGGGATCCCGAACATTCAGTACTTC. Its protein is CASRGTGIPNIQYF.

This clone was counted a few times. This chain uses TRBV4-3 with TRBJ1-1, with D possibly TRBD1 on 6 matching bases. Looked up from germline, CDR1 is LGHNA and CDR2 is YSLEER. Trimming took off 0 bases at V and 1 base at J, with 9 bases between the two ends. The CDR3 contains 15 residues. CDR3 nucleotides: TGCGCCAGCAGCCAAGAACAGGGCTCGAACACTGAAGCTTTCTTT. Its protein product is CASSQEQGSNTEAFF.

The chain's CDR3 is CASSQGKRMNTEAFF. The DNA for the CDR3 is TGCGCCAGCAGCCAAGGAAAGCGGATGAACACTGAAGCTTTCTTT. The chain employs TRBV4-3 and TRBJ1-1; D gene uncertain. There are 15 residues in the CDR3. Trimming took 1 base from V and 0 from J, leaving 9 bases between them. The V gene's germline CDR1 is LGHNA and CDR2 YSLEER.

The rearrangement uses TRBV30 and TRBJ2-5, with D unclear. The tail of the sequence fits TRBJ2-7 better, so the J call may be wrong. Germline values: CDR1 GTSNPN, CDR2 SVGIG (reference sequence). CDR3 length equals 11 residues. The CDR3 spells CAWSPSYEQYF. The CDR3 DNA reads as TGTGCCTGGAGCCCTTCCTACGAGCAGTACTTC.

The chain joins TRBV7-2 to TRBJ2-5, with 10 bases identical to TRBD1. The DNA end is a closer match to TRBJ2-7, so the J assignment may be wrong. CDR3 length equals 16 residues. CDR1 is SGHTA, CDR2 FQGNSA, per germline. CDR3 region: CASSSLPGQGSHEQYF. Here the CDR3 DNA reads TGTGCCAGCAGCTCGCTACCGGGACAGGGGTCCCACGAGCAGTACTTC.

J is TRBJ2-3 and V is TRBV7-8; 8 nucleotides agree with TRBD2. Germline-derived CDR1 and CDR2 are SGHVS and FQNEAQ. CDR3 length: 16 residues. V gave up 2 bases and J gave up 0 bases; unmatched junction bases: 4. The DNA of the CDR3 is TGTGCCAGCAGCTTATGGGGACTAGAGAGCACAGATACGCAGTATTTT. This encodes CASSLWGLESTDTQYF.

This clone has just a few counts. The chain uses TRBV7-3 and TRBJ2-2; 9 nucleotides match TRBD1. The CDR3 sequence is 16 residues long. V lost 2 bases and J lost 2; bases outside the gene matches: 3. The germline V gene encodes CDR1 SGHTA and CDR2 FQGTGA. The CDR3: CASSLGGQGNTGELFF. In DNA, the CDR3 is TGTGCCAGCAGCTTAGGGGGACAGGGAAACACCGGGGAGCTGTTTTTT. Looking up the rest from reference TRBV7-3 and TRBJ2-2 gives the full variable domain: GAGVSQTPSNKVTEKGKYVELRCDPISGHTALYWYRQSLGQGPEFLIYFQGTGAADDSGLPNDRFFAVRPEGSVSTLKIQRTERGDSAVYLCASSLGGQGNTGELFFGEGSRLTVL.

The chain employs TRBV7-2 and TRBJ2-6; 10 nucleotides agree with TRBD1. Losses at the gene ends were 5 bases for V and 1 base for J; bases not matched to a gene: 8. The CDR3 loop spans 18 amino acids. Germline CDR1 is SGHTA and CDR2 is FQGNSA. The CDR3 region has the DNA TGTGCCAGCAGCCGGACCGGGACAGGGGTGTCTGGGGCCAACGTCCTGACTTTC. It is translated as CASSRTGTGVSGANVLTF. Combining the CDR3 with reference TRBV7-2 and TRBJ2-6 gives the whole variable domain GAGVSQSPSNKVTEKGKDVELRCDPISGHTALYWYRQSLGQGLEFLIYFQGNSAPDKSGLPSDRFSAERTGGSVSTLTIQRTQQEDSAVYLCASSRTGTGVSGANVLTFGAGSRLTVL.

This clone was seen more than once but under ten times. The J gene is TRBJ2-5, the V gene TRBV14, with D uncertain. V lost 4 bases to trimming and J lost 2 bases, with 14 bases between them. This CDR3 comprises 15 residues. Germline CDR1 is SGHDN and CDR2 is FVKESK. CDR3 DNA: TGTGCCAGCAGCCCCTCACTGATTTTTCAAGAGACCCAGTACTTC. Protein: CASSPSLIFQETQYF.

The chain recombines TRBV7-9 with TRBJ2-7; D is perhaps TRBD1 (6 bases). Trimming stripped 5 bases from V and 3 bases from J, with 20 bases between. The length of the CDR3 is 16 residues. Germline assignment: CDR1 SEHNR and CDR2 FQNEAQ (reference sequence). CDR3 amino acids: CASSTERGQISYEQYF. CDR3 DNA: TGTGCCAGCAGCACGGAGCGCGGACAGATCAGCTACGAGCAGTACTTC.

This clone was detected only a few times. The chain links TRBV27 to TRBJ2-5; 8 positions agree with TRBD1. CDR1 and CDR2 from the germline V gene are MNHEY and SMNVEV (reference sequence). J gave up 3 bases and V 5 bases, and 17 bases lay outside the gene matches. The CDR3 sequence is 18 residues long. DNA of the CDR3: TGTGCCAGCAGTCCACCCACTGGCGAGGCAGGGGGCAAAGAGACCCAGTACTTC. It codes for CASSPPTGEAGGKETQYF.

The rearrangement joins TRBV6-4 to TRBJ1-3, with TRBD1 matching 10 bases. Germline CDR1 is MRHNA and CDR2 is SNTAGT. The ends lost 4 bases at V and 2 bases at J; junction bases unmatched: 2. The CDR3 sequence is 15 residues long. CDR3 amino acids: CASSATGGPGNTIYF. CDR3 bases: TGTGCCAGCAGTGCGACAGGGGGCCCTGGAAACACCATATATTTT.

V gene TRBV6-6 combines with J gene TRBJ2-3; 7 bases agree with TRBD1. In germline, CDR1 is MNHNY, CDR2 SVGAGI (reference sequence). Trimming took 4 bases from V and 0 from J; bases not matched to a gene: 4. The CDR3 loop spans 15 amino acids. The CDR3 DNA is TGTGCCAGCAGTTCCGGGACAGCTAGCACAGATACGCAGTATTTT. Protein product: CASSSGTASTDTQYF.

This clone was observed a single time. The chain has TRBV18 and TRBJ1-1; D is uncertain. Germline-derived CDR1 and CDR2 are KGHSH and LQKENI. Trimming removed 1 base at V and 1 base at J, with 10 bases between. The CDR3 length is 15 residues. CDR3 residues: CASSPQANPNTEAFF. The CDR3 DNA follows: TGTGCCAGCTCACCACAAGCGAACCCGAACACTGAAGCTTTCTTT.

The chain carries TRBV2 and TRBJ1-5, with 8 bases lining up with TRBD1. The CDR3 is 15 residues long. Germline V lookup: CDR1 SNHLY, CDR2 FYNNEI. Trimming at V came to 5 bases and at J to 3 bases, leaving 6 bases not matched to a gene. This chain's CDR3 is CASSTQGAYNQPQHF. DNA for the CDR3: TGTGCCAGCAGTACTCAGGGGGCGTACAATCAGCCCCAGCATTTT.

In the case of this clone: The sample holds other DNA sequences that translate to the same CDR3. This chain uses TRBV19 with TRBJ1-1; 7 bases are a match to TRBD1. This CDR3 has 13 amino acids. CDR1 is LNHDA and CDR2 is SQIVND in the germline V gene (reference sequence). V gave up 4 bases and J gave up 6 bases; unmatched junction bases: 5. The DNA for the CDR3 is TGTGCCAGTAGTACAGGGGGTAGGTCTGAAGCTTTCTTT. This encodes CASSTGGRSEAFF. Filled out from reference TRBV19 and TRBJ1-1, the complete variable domain reads DGGITQSPKYLFRKEGQNVTLSCEQNLNHDAMYWYRQDPGQGLRLIYYSQIVNDFQKGDIAEGYSVSREKKESFPLTVTSAQKNPTAFYLCASSTGGRSEAFFGQGTRLTVV.

The chain combines TRBV7-6 with TRBJ1-1, with D hard to call. Germline assignment: CDR1 SGHVS and CDR2 FNYEAQ. Trimming pared 2 bases from V and 8 bases from J, leaving 15 bases between. This CDR3 contains 14 residues. The CDR3 reads CASSLSEVGIEAFF. The CDR3 DNA is TGTGCCAGCAGCTTATCGGAGGTCGGGATAGAAGCTTTCTTT.

The chain uses TRBV5-4 and TRBJ2-7; tentatively, D is TRBD2 (6 bases). Germline loops: CDR1 SGHNT, CDR2 YYREEE (reference sequence). This CDR3 has 14 amino acids. The V end lost 0 bases, the J end lost 7 bases, and 14 bases lay between the germline ends. In DNA, the CDR3 is TGTGCCAGCAGCTTGGGGGGTCCGGGGGAGGAGCAGTACTTC. Its protein product is CASSLGGPGEEQYF.

The genes are TRBV7-2 and TRBJ1-1; 10 nucleotides match TRBD1. CDR1 SGHTA and CDR2 FQGNSA come from the germline V gene. The CDR3 is 18 residues long. Germline trimming cut 5 bases from V and 3 bases from J; bases unmatched to any gene: 15. CDR3 nucleotide sequence: TGTGCCAGCAGCCTCCTCCCCGGGACAGGGGAGGGGGACACTGAAGCTTTCTTT. This encodes CASSLLPGTGEGDTEAFF.

The chain uses TRBV7-2 and TRBJ2-5; D is uncertain. V lost 9 bases and J lost 2, with 10 bases in between. This CDR3 comprises 12 residues. Germline V gene data show CDR1 as SGHTA and CDR2 as FQGNSA. CDR3 in amino acids: CARRLEQETQYF. The CDR3 DNA is TGTGCCAGAAGGCTAGAACAAGAGACCCAGTACTTC. The complete variable domain, with remaining parts taken from reference TRBV7-2 and TRBJ2-5, reads GAGVSQSPSNKVTEKGKDVELRCDPISGHTALYWYRQSLGQGLEFLIYFQGNSAPDKSGLPSDRFSAERTGGSVSTLTIQRTQQEDSAVYLCARRLEQETQYFGPGTRLLVL.

This clone has only a few counts. The chain links TRBV28 to TRBJ1-5; D gene ambiguous. The germline gives CDR1 MDHEN, CDR2 SYDVKM. Trimming took 7 bases from V and 3 from J, leaving 16 bases between them. The CDR3 runs to 15 residues. The CDR3, as DNA: TGTGCCAGCAAAATACCCCTCGGGTCCAATCAGCCCCAGCATTTT. Translating it yields CASKIPLGSNQPQHF.